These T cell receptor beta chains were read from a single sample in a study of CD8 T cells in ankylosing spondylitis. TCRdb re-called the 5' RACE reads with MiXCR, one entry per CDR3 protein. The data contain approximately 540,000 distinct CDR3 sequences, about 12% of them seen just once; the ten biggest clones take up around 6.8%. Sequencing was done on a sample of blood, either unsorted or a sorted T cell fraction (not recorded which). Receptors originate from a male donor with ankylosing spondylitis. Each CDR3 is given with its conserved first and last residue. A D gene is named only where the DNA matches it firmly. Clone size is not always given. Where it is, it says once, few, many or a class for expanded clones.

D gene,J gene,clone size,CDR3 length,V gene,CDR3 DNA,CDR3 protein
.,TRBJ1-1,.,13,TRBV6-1,TGTGCCAGCAGAGGGGAGGGGAACACTGAAGCTTTCTTT,CASRGEGNTEAFF
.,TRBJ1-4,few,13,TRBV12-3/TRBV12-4,TGTGCCAGCAGTTTGGAGGGGTTCGGAAAACTGTTTTTT,CASSLEGFGKLFF
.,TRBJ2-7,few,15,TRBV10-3,TGTGCCATCAGTGCCGACAGACTGGGGGACTACGAGCAGTACTTC,CAISADRLGDYEQYF
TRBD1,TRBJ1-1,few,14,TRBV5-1,TGCGCCAGCAGGGTGGGGACAGGGACCACTGAAGCTTTCTTT,CASRVGTGTTEAFF
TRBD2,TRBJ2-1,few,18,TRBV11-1,TGTGCCAGCGGACCCTACTCGTCGGCTAGCGGGAGTCAGGATGAGCAGTTCTTC,CASGPYSSASGSQDEQFF
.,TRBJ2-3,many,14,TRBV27,TGTGCCAGCAGTTTGGGAGGTAATATAGATACGCAGTATTTT,CASSLGGNIDTQYF
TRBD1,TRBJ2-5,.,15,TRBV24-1,TGTGCCACCAGTGCGGGACAGGGGAGGCAAGAGACCCAGTACTTC,CATSAGQGRQETQYF
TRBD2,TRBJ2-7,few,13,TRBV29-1,TGCAGCGGCGGGGAGGGCCAGTCCTACGAGCAGTACTTC,CSGGEGQSYEQYF
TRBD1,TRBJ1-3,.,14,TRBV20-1,TGCAGTGCTGACCGGGACAGCTCTGGAAACACCATATATTTT,CSADRDSSGNTIYF
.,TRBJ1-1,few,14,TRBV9,TGTGCCAGCAGCCCCTCCCGAGGTACCACTGAAGCTTTCTTT,CASSPSRGTTEAFF
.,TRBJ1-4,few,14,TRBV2,TGTGCCAGCAGTCGACGTGGGGCTAATGAAAAACTGTTTTTT,CASSRRGANEKLFF
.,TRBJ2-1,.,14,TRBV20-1,TGCAGTGCTGGGCTGCTGGCCCTCGGTGGTGAGCAGTTCTTC,CSAGLLALGGEQFF
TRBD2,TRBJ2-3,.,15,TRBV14,TGTGCCAGCAGCCAAGCTTCTAGCGGGAGGGGTACGCAGTATTTT,CASSQASSGRGTQYF
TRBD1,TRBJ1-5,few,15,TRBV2,TGTGCCAGCAGGAGAGCAGGGGGTTTCGATCAGCCCCAGCATTTT,CASRRAGGFDQPQHF
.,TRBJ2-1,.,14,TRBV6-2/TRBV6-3,TGTGCCAGCCACTACGGCTATTCGGTCAATGAGCAGTTCTTC,CASHYGYSVNEQFF
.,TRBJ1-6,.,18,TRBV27,TGTGCCAGCAGTTTAAAGACTTCGTCGACAAAACATAATTCACCCCTCCACTTT,CASSLKTSSTKHNSPLHF
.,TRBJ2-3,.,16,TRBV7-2,TGTGCCAGCAGGTCTCGGGTGTCGGCGGGCACAGATACGCAGTATTTT,CASRSRVSAGTDTQYF
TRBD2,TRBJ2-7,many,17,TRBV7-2,TGTGCCAGCAGCCTAAGGACTAGCGGGACGTCCTCCTACGAGCAGTACTTC,CASSLRTSGTSSYEQYF
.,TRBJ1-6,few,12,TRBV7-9,TGTGCCAGCAGCTTTGCGACCGAACCCCTCCACTTT,CASSFATEPLHF
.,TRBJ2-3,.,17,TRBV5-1,TGCGCCAGCAGCTTGCCCCCGGGGGGCTCTAGCACAGATACGCAGTATTTT,CASSLPPGGSSTDTQYF
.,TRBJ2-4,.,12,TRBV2,TGTGCCAGCCTGAAGGGGGAAAACATTCAGTACTTC,CASLKGENIQYF
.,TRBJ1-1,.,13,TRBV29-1,TGCAGCGTCCCGAACAGGGTTGATACTGAAGCTTTCTTT,CSVPNRVDTEAFF
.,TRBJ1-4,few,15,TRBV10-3,TGTGCCATCAGTGCCGGGGTTGCAACTAATGAAAAACTGTTTTTT,CAISAGVATNEKLFF